One and the same sample provided the 25 T cell receptor beta chains below, sequenced in a study of T cells in Graves' hyperthyroidism and ophthalmopathy. There were TCR beta CDR3 regions amplified from RNA transcripts. HTBI primers were used for first-round RT-PCR of the TCR CDR3. TCRdb recomputed calls from the multiplex PCR reads with MiXCR, one row per CDR3 protein. The table lists about 640,000 distinct CDR3 sequences, roughly 20% of them singletons. Material: blood. Source of these receptors: a man aged 25-45 years with Graves' ophthalmopathy.

The genes are TRBV2 and TRBJ1-4, with D possibly TRBD1 on 5 matching bases. The CDR3 is 13 amino acids. The V gene's germline CDR1 is SNHLY and CDR2 FYNNEI. V was shortened by 5 bases and J by 8 bases, with 12 bases between the two germline ends. This chain's CDR3 is CASSRDSGEKLFF. The CDR3 nucleotides are TGTGCCAGCAGTCGGGACTCCGGGGAAAAACTGTTTTTT. The full variable domain, completed using reference TRBV2 and TRBJ1-4, is EPEVTQTPSHQVTQMGQEVILRCVPISNHLYFYWYRQILGQKVEFLVSFYNNEISEKSEIFDDQFSVERPDGSNFTLKIRSTKLEDSAMYFCASSRDSGEKLFFGSGTQLSVL.

This clonotype was counted at least ten times. The chain employs TRBV20-1 and TRBJ1-5; D is unclear. The CDR3 extends over 14 amino acids. The ends were cut back, 5 bases at V and 1 base at J, with 12 bases in the middle. From germline, CDR1 is DFQATT and CDR2 SNEGSKA (reference sequence). The CDR3 DNA reads as TGCAGTGCTCCCCGGGTAGACAGCAATCAGCCCCAGCATTTT. Residues: CSAPRVDSNQPQHF.

Only a few counts were recorded for this clonotype. The chain has TRBV9 and TRBJ2-7; 9 bases are a match to TRBD2. The junction had 15 bases not matched to a gene; V was cut back by 4 bases and J by 4 bases. This CDR3 is built from 17 residues. Per germline, CDR1 SGDLS and CDR2 YYNGEE. CDR3 sequence: CASSIAGARAREYEQYF. The DNA of the CDR3 is TGTGCCAGCAGCATAGCGGGAGCAAGGGCTAGGGAGTACGAGCAGTACTTC. Using reference TRBV9 and TRBJ2-7 for the parts outside the CDR3, the full variable domain is DSGVTQTPKHLITATGQRVTLRCSPRSGDLSVYWYQQSLDQGLQFLIQYYNGEERAKGNILERFSAQQFPDLHSELNLSSLELGDSALYFCASSIAGARAREYEQYFGPGTRLTVT.

This chain links TRBV5-4 with TRBJ2-3; no clear D gene. V shed 1 base and J shed 0 bases, with 12 bases lying between them. The CDR3 consists of 16 residues. From germline, CDR1 is SGHNT and CDR2 YYREEE (reference sequence). The CDR3 loop reads CASSLPSAASTDTQYF. CDR3 bases: TGTGCCAGCAGCTTGCCCTCAGCAGCCAGCACAGATACGCAGTATTTT.

This clonotype came up a few times. The chain couples TRBV12-3 or TRBV12-4 to TRBJ2-5; D is possibly TRBD1 or TRBD2 (7 bases each). Trimming took 3 bases from V and 4 from J, leaving 12 bases between them. This CDR3 spans 14 amino acids. CDR3 region: CASSFGRGGETQYF. The CDR3 DNA is TGTGCCAGCAGTTTTGGCAGGGGGGGAGAGACCCAGTACTTC.

This clonotype turned up a few times. The V gene is TRBV29-1, the J gene TRBJ2-7, with 8 bases that match TRBD2. This CDR3 has 13 amino acids. The germline V gene encodes CDR1 SQVTM and CDR2 ANQGSEA. V was pared by 7 bases and J by 3 bases, with 8 bases of the junction left unmatched. The chain's CDR3 is CSGNRTSNYEQYF. The CDR3 coding sequence is TGCAGCGGCAATAGGACTAGCAACTACGAGCAGTACTTC.

V gene TRBV4-1 combines with J gene TRBJ1-5; maybe TRBD1 (5 bases). Germline CDR1 MGHRA, CDR2 YSYEKL. The V and J ends lost 0 bases and 3 bases respectively, with 9 bases between them. The CDR3 is 15 residues long. CDR3 sequence (DNA): TGCGCCAGCAGCCAAGATGAGGGGATCAATCAGCCCCAGCATTTT. Amino acid sequence: CASSQDEGINQPQHF.

This clonotype occurred a few times. The chain couples TRBV6-2 or TRBV6-3 to TRBJ2-5; 9 nucleotides line up with TRBD2. This CDR3 region has 14 residues. Losses at the gene ends were 5 bases for V and 7 bases for J; bases not matched to a gene: 8. Germline CDR1 and CDR2: MNHEY and SVGEGT. The CDR3 loop reads CASSATSGVTTQYF. Here the CDR3 DNA reads TGTGCCAGCAGTGCGACTAGCGGCGTAACGACCCAGTACTTC.

This clonotype showed up just a few times. The rearrangement uses TRBV7-9 and TRBJ2-1; the D is unclear. The germline V and J ends were trimmed by 3 bases and 5 bases, with 14 bases remaining between them. The CDR3 is 15 residues long. Germline values: CDR1 SEHNR, CDR2 FQNEAQ (reference sequence). The DNA of the CDR3 is TGTGCCAGCAGCTTCGTCGGCAGCCGAGACAATGAGCAGTTCTTC. Translated: CASSFVGSRDNEQFF.

The chain uses TRBV11-2 and TRBJ2-3; D gene uncertain. The CDR3 totals 13 residues. Germline V gene lookup returns CDR1 SGHAT and CDR2 FQNNGV. V was pared by 5 bases and J by 0 bases, with 6 bases between. DNA of the CDR3: TGTGCCAGCAGCGCAATTAGCACAGATACGCAGTATTTT. Protein product: CASSAISTDTQYF. The entire variable domain, with the rest obtained from reference TRBV11-2 and TRBJ2-3, is as follows: EAGVAQSPRYKIIEKRQSVAFWCNPISGHATLYWYQQILGQGPKLLIQFQNNGVVDDSQLPKDRFSAERLKGVDSTLKIQPAKLEDSAVYLCASSAISTDTQYFGPGTRLTVL.

As for this clonotype: Just one base apart from a much larger clone, this may be a read error. CDR3 in amino acids: CASSPERHGCEQYF. The CDR3, as DNA: TGTGCCAGCTCACCAGAACGACACGGCTGCGAGCAGTACTTC. The chain is built from TRBV18 and TRBJ2-7, with D hard to call. The ends were cut back, 2 bases at V and 6 bases at J, with 14 bases in the middle. Germline loops: CDR1 KGHSH, CDR2 LQKENI. The CDR3 extends over 14 amino acids. Full variable domain (rest looked up from reference TRBV18 and TRBJ2-7): NAGVMQNPRHLVRRRGQEARLRCSPMKGHSHVYWYRQLPEEGLKFMVYLQKENIIDESGMPKERFSAEFPKEGPSILRIQQVVRGDSAAYFCASSPERHGCEQYFGPGTRLTVT.

The chain uses TRBV11-3 and TRBJ1-3; 9 bases fit TRBD1. J lost 3 bases, V lost 0 bases, and 3 bases had no gene match. Germline V gives CDR1 SGHNT, CDR2 YENEEA. The CDR3 runs 16 residues. As DNA, the CDR3 is TGTGCCAGCAGCTTAGACGGGGACAGGGTTGGAAACACCATATATTTT. Encoded protein: CASSLDGDRVGNTIYF.

The CDR3 reads CAWSRGQSTSGANVLTF. The DNA for the CDR3 is TGTGCCTGGAGCCGGGGACAGTCGACCTCTGGGGCCAACGTCCTGACTTTC. This chain connects TRBV30 to TRBJ2-6, with 7 bases that match TRBD1. Unmatched junction bases numbered 8, after V lost 3 bases and J lost 0 bases. The CDR3 runs to 17 residues. Germline V gives CDR1 GTSNPN, CDR2 SVGIG (reference sequence).

This chain connects TRBV5-1 to TRBJ1-1; the D is unclear. Germline V lookup: CDR1 SGHRS, CDR2 YFSETQ. The CDR3 spans 14 residues. The V gene lost 7 bases and the J gene lost 6 bases, with 19 bases spanning the gap. For the CDR3, the DNA is TGCGCCAGCGGACTGTCGGCGGACTTCTCTGAAGCTTTCTTT. Its translation is CASGLSADFSEAFF.

The chain combines TRBV11-2 with TRBJ2-3, with TRBD1 matching over 7 bases. This CDR3 is 16 amino acids long. Germline loops: CDR1 SGHAT, CDR2 FQNNGV. With V trimmed by 5 bases and J by 2 bases, 10 bases remained unmatched. The chain's CDR3 is CASSPHRGKNTDTQYF. CDR3 nucleotide sequence: TGTGCCAGCAGCCCTCACAGGGGAAAGAACACAGATACGCAGTATTTT.

This clonotype was detected only a few times. The chain couples TRBV5-4 to TRBJ2-1; D is perhaps TRBD1 or TRBD2 (5 bases each). The CDR3 is 15 amino acids. Germline CDR1 and CDR2: SGHNT and YYREEE (reference sequence). V lost 3 bases to trimming and J lost 0 bases, with 10 bases between them. CDR3 amino acids: CASSSGPNSYNEQFF. CDR3 bases: TGTGCCAGCAGCTCGGGACCTAACTCCTACAATGAGCAGTTCTTC.

In this sample, this clonotype turned up a few times. The rearrangement uses TRBV5-1 and TRBJ2-7, with D possibly matching TRBD1 (5 bases). Germline CDR1 reads SGHRS; CDR2 reads YFSETQ. The CDR3 is 12 residues long. The V gene lost 8 bases and the J gene lost 4 bases, with 13 bases spanning the gap. This chain's CDR3 is CARRGGAYEQYF. The CDR3 region has the DNA TGCGCCAGAAGAGGTGGGGCTTACGAGCAGTACTTC.

This clonotype occurred many times. V and J are TRBV28 and TRBJ1-1; D not resolved. The germline V gene has CDR1 MDHEN and CDR2 SYDVKM. V lost 2 bases and J 10 bases, leaving 11 bases between the germline ends. CDR3 length equals 12 residues. The CDR3 protein is CASSLEQPGAFF. In DNA form, the CDR3 reads TGTGCCAGCAGTTTAGAACAGCCGGGAGCTTTCTTT.

The chain is built from TRBV5-6 and TRBJ2-3; D is unresolved. V lost 4 bases, J lost 4 bases, and 22 bases lay in between. From germline, CDR1 is SGHDT and CDR2 YYEEEE. The CDR3 length is 17 residues. CDR3 loop: CASSLNRASLTPDTQYF. The CDR3 DNA reads as TGTGCCAGCAGCCTAAACCGGGCCTCTCTCACCCCAGATACGCAGTATTTT. Full variable domain (missing parts from reference TRBV5-6 and TRBJ2-3): DAGVTQSPTHLIKTRGQQVTLRCSPKSGHDTVSWYQQALGQGPQFIFQYYEEEERQRGNFPDRFSGHQFPNYSSELNVNALLLGDSALYLCASSLNRASLTPDTQYFGPGTRLTVL.

This clonotype showed up many times. The CDR3: CASSLGWTENTEAFF. The CDR3 nucleotides read TGTGCCAGCAGCTTGGGTTGGACGGAGAACACTGAAGCTTTCTTT. The V call is TRBV5-6, the J call TRBJ1-1; no clear D gene. Trimming cost V 0 bases and J 1 base, with 10 bases left between them. Germline V gene data show CDR1 as SGHDT and CDR2 as YYEEEE. CDR3 length: 15 amino acids.

Ten or more counts support this clonotype. The rearrangement joins TRBV7-3 to TRBJ2-1; 7 bases match TRBD2. V was clipped by 1 base and J by 0 bases; unmatched bases: 6. This CDR3 is 17 amino acids long. Per germline, CDR1 SGHTA and CDR2 FQGTGA. As DNA, the CDR3 is TGTGCCAGCAGCTTAAATCTAGCGGAGAGCTCCTACAATGAGCAGTTCTTC. It encodes CASSLNLAESSYNEQFF.

This clonotype came up a few times. The chain employs TRBV28 and TRBJ2-7, with a tentative D call TRBD1 (5 bases). Germline values: CDR1 MDHEN, CDR2 SYDVKM. The germline V and J ends were trimmed by 4 bases and 2 bases, with 15 bases remaining between them. The CDR3 has 15 residues. CDR3 nucleotide sequence: TGTGCCAGCAGTTCGACAGCTCTTGCGACCTACGAGCAGTACTTC. It is translated as CASSSTALATYEQYF.

This clonotype was counted between two and nine times. V gene TRBV13 combines with J gene TRBJ2-1, with 12 positions matching TRBD2. This CDR3 spans 16 amino acids. V shed 5 bases, J shed 7 bases, and the junction held 9 bases outside the gene matches. The germline V gene encodes CDR1 PRHDT and CDR2 FYEKMQ (reference sequence). The CDR3 region is CASSERLAGVRNEQFF. DNA of the CDR3: TGTGCCAGCAGCGAAAGACTAGCGGGAGTTAGAAATGAGCAGTTCTTC.

A few counts support this clonotype. The chain has TRBV7-9 and TRBJ2-2, with D possibly being TRBD1 (6 bases). Trimming shortened V by 4 bases and J by 1 base, and 19 bases separated the two germline ends. Germline assignment: CDR1 SEHNR and CDR2 FQNEAQ (reference sequence). The CDR3 is 18 amino acids. The CDR3 loop reads CASSYVTQGQRNTGELFF. CDR3 DNA: TGTGCCAGCAGCTACGTAACCCAGGGACAAAGGAACACCGGGGAGCTGTTTTTT.

This chain links TRBV6-6 with TRBJ1-1; D ambiguous. Trimming shortened V by 0 bases and J by 6 bases, and 8 bases separated the two germline ends. CDR1 and CDR2 from the germline V gene are MNHNY and SVGAGI (reference sequence). This CDR3 has 13 residues. DNA for the CDR3: TGTGCCAGCAGTTACTCGTCGGGCGCTGAAGCTTTCTTT. It translates to CASSYSSGAEAFF.